A selection of T cell receptor beta chains follows, all from one sample in a study of response to subunit inactivated influenza vaccine. TCRdb re-analysed the RT-PCR reads in MiXCR, keeping a single row per CDR3 protein. The sample has roughly 570,000 distinct CDR3 sequences; 12% to 15% are singletons. This sample comprised PBMCs from blood, obtained 11 to 12 days after vaccination. All receptors come from a man aged 45-65 years who received an inactivated influenza vaccine. Each CDR3 is given with its conserved first and last residue. Each record gives: V gene, clone size, J gene, D gene, CDR3 DNA, CDR3 protein. A D gene is named only where the DNA matches it firmly. Rows may omit the clone size; those that give it use once, few, many or a size class.

TRBV29-1	few	TRBJ2-7	TRBD1	TGCAGCGTTGACGACCGGACAGGGGGCGAGCAGTACTTC	CSVDDRTGGEQYF
TRBV20-1	-	TRBJ2-1	TRBD2	TGCAGTGCTAGAGATCAGACTAGCGGGAAGGCTGAGCAGTTCTTC	CSARDQTSGKAEQFF
TRBV7-9	few	TRBJ2-1	-	TGTGCCAGCACCATGATATGGTTGGATGAGCAGTTCTTC	CASTMIWLDEQFF
TRBV5-1	-	TRBJ1-4	TRBD1	TGCGCCAGCAGCCAGGAGTCCCTCAGGGGGCGACAAGAAAAACTGTTTTTT	CASSQESLRGRQEKLFF
TRBV5-1	-	TRBJ1-4	-	TGCGCCAGCAGCCCCTGGAGTGTCGGGCAGTTGGATGAAAAACTGTTTTTT	CASSPWSVGQLDEKLFF
TRBV30	-	TRBJ1-2	-	TGTGCCTGGACCGCGGGGTTGGGCTACACCTTC	CAWTAGLGYTF
TRBV12-3/TRBV12-4	many	TRBJ1-6	-	TGTGCCAGCAGTTTCGAGATATTCGGGGGAAATTCACCCCTCCACTTT	CASSFEIFGGNSPLHF
TRBV6-9	few	TRBJ1-4	TRBD1	TGTGCCAGCAGTTATACACAGGGGGCATATGAAGAAAAACTGTTTTTT	CASSYTQGAYEEKLFF
TRBV5-1	-	TRBJ1-1	-	TGCGCCAGCAGCTCCCGCAGGGCGGACACTGAAGCTTTCTTT	CASSSRRADTEAFF
TRBV7-9	few	TRBJ2-3	-	TGTGCCAGCAGCTTAGCGGGTGTAGAGGATACGCAGTATTTT	CASSLAGVEDTQYF
TRBV4-3	-	TRBJ1-1	-	TGCGCCAGCAGCCAAGAATTTCAGGTCATCGGGAACACTGAAGCTTTCTTT	CASSQEFQVIGNTEAFF
TRBV12-3/TRBV12-4	many	TRBJ1-5	-	TGTGCCAGCAGTCCCGACGGGAGCAATCAGCCCCAGCATTTT	CASSPDGSNQPQHF
TRBV12-3/TRBV12-4	many	TRBJ2-4	-	TGTGCCAGCAGTCCATCCCACATTCAGTACTTC	CASSPSHIQYF
TRBV20-1	many	TRBJ1-1	-	TGCAGTGCTAGCAGGGGATTAACGGGGAACACTGAAGCTTTCTTT	CSASRGLTGNTEAFF
TRBV2	few	TRBJ1-4	-	TGTGCCAGCCGGGACATCGGTGAAAAACTGTTTTTT	CASRDIGEKLFF
TRBV20-1	-	TRBJ2-3	TRBD2	TGCAGTAGACTAGCGGGAGGGAGCACAGATACGCAGTATTTT	CSRLAGGSTDTQYF
TRBV30	few	TRBJ2-3	TRBD2	TGTGCCTGGAGAACAAAGGGACTAGCCGCAAATACGCAGTATTTT	CAWRTKGLAANTQYF
TRBV5-1	once	TRBJ1-2	-	TGCGCCAGCAGCTTGGGGGATCCCTATGGCTACACCTTC	CASSLGDPYGYTF
TRBV11-1	-	TRBJ2-7	TRBD1	TGTGCCAGCAGCTCGCCCCTTCCGGCCGGGACAGGGGTCACCTACGAGCAGTACTTC	CASSSPLPAGTGVTYEQYF
TRBV5-1	-	TRBJ2-7	-	TGCGCCAGCAGGCTCAGTGACGGACTCTACGAGCAGTACTTC	CASRLSDGLYEQYF
TRBV5-5	-	TRBJ2-7	-	TGTGCCAGCAGCTTGAGGACAGATCACTACGAGCAGTACTTC	CASSLRTDHYEQYF
TRBV28	few	TRBJ2-6	-	TGTGCCAGCAGTTTATCAGGGACCTTTTCTGGGGCCAACGTCCTGACTTTC	CASSLSGTFSGANVLTF
TRBV4-3	many	TRBJ2-7	-	TGCGCCAGCAGCCAAGACCGGCTTAAATACGAGCAGTACTTC	CASSQDRLKYEQYF
TRBV7-9	-	TRBJ2-1	-	TGTGCCAGCAGCGCTGAGTGGCGCTCCCCCAACTCGAATGAGCAGTTCTTC	CASSAEWRSPNSNEQFF
TRBV4-3	-	TRBJ1-4	TRBD1	TGCGCCAGCAGCCAACACCCACCGCGGGACAGGGCAAATGAAAAACTGTTTTTT	CASSQHPPRDRANEKLFF
TRBV2	few	TRBJ1-1	-	TGTGCCAGCAGTACGGGACGGGTGAACACTGAAGCTTTCTTT	CASSTGRVNTEAFF
TRBV20-1	-	TRBJ2-5	-	TGCAGTGCTAGGGCTTCTAAGGGGGGGCTGGAGACCCAGTACTTC	CSARASKGGLETQYF
TRBV10-3	few	TRBJ2-5	TRBD1	TGTGCCATCAGTTCTTTTTCAACCGGGACAGGGGGCGCTCAAGAGACCCAGTACTTC	CAISSFSTGTGGAQETQYF
TRBV20-1	-	TRBJ1-5	-	TGCAGTGCTAGAGATCGCGGGGCGGCGATTCGGCCCCAGCATTTT	CSARDRGAAIRPQHF
TRBV6-5	-	TRBJ2-4	-	TGTGCCAGCAGTTACGGGGCTGGCCAAAACATTCAGTACTTC	CASSYGAGQNIQYF
TRBV29-1	-	TRBJ2-1	-	TGCAGCGTTCATGGGGGTACGGGAAGATACAATGAGCAGTTCTTC	CSVHGGTGRYNEQFF
TRBV20-1	few	TRBJ2-5	TRBD1	TGCAGTGCTAGCGGGACAGGGATTCGGGCAGAGACCCAGTACTTC	CSASGTGIRAETQYF
TRBV19	-	TRBJ1-5	TRBD1	TGTGCCAGTAGACGAGAGGGGGCGGGGAGCAATCAGCCCCAGCATTTT	CASRREGAGSNQPQHF
TRBV6-2/TRBV6-3	-	TRBJ2-5	TRBD2	TGTGCCAGCAGTTACTCTCTAGCGGGGAGACAAGAGACCCAGTACTTC	CASSYSLAGRQETQYF